This is a list of T cell receptor beta chains from one sample in a study of CXCR3-negative and CXCR3-positive naive CD8 T cells. For each CDR3 protein, TCRdb gives one entry from its re-call of the 5' RACE reads, without DNA. Its clone listing holds roughly 89,000 distinct CDR3 sequences. The sample taken for sequencing was naive CXCR3- CD8+ T cells from blood. The receptor set was obtained from a human donor in good health. Some clones in this sample may be carry-over from other donors' samples. Each CDR3 is given with its conserved first and last residue. Fields, in order: V gene, J gene, CDR3 protein.

V: TRBV30
J: TRBJ2-1
CDR3: CAWSSLRDEQFF

V: TRBV6-5
J: TRBJ2-1
CDR3: CASSSRLSYNEQFF

V: TRBV28
J: TRBJ2-1
CDR3: CASMEVGGIEQFF

V: TRBV27
J: TRBJ2-7
CDR3: CASSSLEGWAVQGEQYF

V: TRBV29-1
J: TRBJ2-1
CDR3: CSVGQGAGVNEQFF

V: TRBV4-3
J: TRBJ1-6
CDR3: CASSQDFSSYNSPLHF

V: TRBV7-9
J: TRBJ2-3
CDR3: CASSLALGGPTDTQYF

V: TRBV27
J: TRBJ2-3
CDR3: CASSQNTDTQYF

V: TRBV19
J: TRBJ1-1
CDR3: CASSVQQYTEAFF

V: TRBV29-1
J: TRBJ2-3
CDR3: CSVEPPTPLDTDTQYF

V: TRBV30
J: TRBJ2-1
CDR3: CAWKIAGDNEQFF

V: TRBV5-1
J: TRBJ1-4
CDR3: CASSFDTGNEKLFF

V: TRBV30
J: TRBJ2-7
CDR3: CAWSSGSSYEQYF

V: TRBV7-9
J: TRBJ1-6
CDR3: CASSPHAGNSPLHF

V: TRBV2
J: TRBJ2-7
CDR3: CALRSSYEQYF

V: TRBV27
J: TRBJ2-1
CDR3: CASSFGLAGIYEQFF

V: TRBV5-1
J: TRBJ2-3
CDR3: CASSDVVTTSTDTQYF

V: TRBV23-1
J: TRBJ2-5
CDR3: CASSQPTAQTQETQYF

V: TRBV5-1
J: TRBJ2-7
CDR3: CASSSRDRGREYEQYF

V: TRBV7-3
J: TRBJ2-1
CDR3: CASSLELAGGLGEQFF

V: TRBV28
J: TRBJ2-5
CDR3: CASSFAGQVQETQYF

V: TRBV19
J: TRBJ1-1
CDR3: CASSTGEGGNTEAFF

V: TRBV28
J: TRBJ2-7
CDR3: CASSYAPGSYEQYF

V: TRBV5-5
J: TRBJ1-1
CDR3: CASSLAAGGGTEAFF

V: TRBV12-3/TRBV12-4
J: TRBJ1-1
CDR3: CASSPGHYTEAFF

V: TRBV25-1
J: TRBJ1-2
CDR3: CASSEYLGDSGGYTF

V: TRBV21-1
J: TRBJ2-7
CDR3: CASSQVVNYEQYF

V: TRBV7-9
J: TRBJ2-1
CDR3: CASSSGLAGYNEQFF

V: TRBV12-3/TRBV12-4
J: TRBJ2-7
CDR3: CASSFVGYEQYF

V: TRBV18
J: TRBJ1-1
CDR3: CASSPGRQEAFF

V: TRBV9
J: TRBJ2-1
CDR3: CASSVVGTGTYNEQFF

V: TRBV13
J: TRBJ2-5
CDR3: CASTPGGRRGETQYF

V: TRBV29-1
J: TRBJ2-5
CDR3: CSVRDWGEETQYF